These T cell receptor beta chains were read from a single sample in a study of graft-versus-host responses after intestinal transplantation. This table comes from immunoSEQ multiplex PCR, and its TCRdb copy is limited to in-frame clones, with some not included. The sample records around 9,000 clones, 78% being singletons. This material consisted of ileum tissue, taken 500 to 550 days after intestinal transplant. These receptors all stem from a human patient who received an intestinal transplant, so some T cells may come from the graft donor. Each CDR3 is given with its conserved first and last residue. D genes are given only for firm matches. Clone size is given for some rows only: seen once, a few or many times, or a class if the clone is expanded.

j_call	v_call	d_call	clone_size	cdr3_aa	cdr3_nt
TRBJ1-1	TRBV4-2	TRBD1	.	CASSPFWDRKNTEAFF	TGTGCCAGCAGCCCTTTTTGGGACAGAAAGAACACTGAAGCTTTCTTT
TRBJ2-7	TRBV5-6	.	.	CASSLAQHSYEQYF	TGTGCCAGCAGCTTGGCCCAACACTCCTACGAGCAGTACTTC
TRBJ2-3	TRBV7-9	TRBD2	few	CASSSRGPWRGDQADTQYF	TGTGCCAGCAGCTCAAGGGGACCGTGGCGGGGGGACCAGGCAGATACGCAGTATTTT
TRBJ2-2	TRBV16	TRBD1	few	CASSRQGHTGELFF	TGTGCCAGCAGCCGACAGGGCCACACCGGGGAGCTGTTTTTT
TRBJ2-7	TRBV5-5	TRBD1	.	CASSLGPTGSSYEQYF	TGTGCCAGCAGCTTGGGACCGACAGGGAGCTCCTACGAGCAGTACTTC
TRBJ2-5	TRBV18	TRBD1	.	CASSPTGGGETQYF	TGTGCCAGCTCACCCACAGGGGGCGGAGAGACCCAGTACTTC
TRBJ2-1	TRBV6-5	.	.	CASSYSGGAYNEQFF	TGTGCCAGCAGTTACTCAGGGGGGGCTTACAATGAGCAGTTCTTC
TRBJ2-7	TRBV4-3	.	.	CASSQSGARFYEQYF	TGCGCCAGCAGCCAATCAGGGGCCCGGTTTTACGAGCAGTACTTC
TRBJ2-7	TRBV5-1	.	.	CASSPLGGWAYEQYF	TGCGCCAGCAGCCCGTTGGGGGGATGGGCCTACGAGCAGTACTTC
TRBJ2-1	TRBV27	.	.	CASSLRAGNHNEQFF	TGTGCCAGCAGTTTGCGGGCGGGGAACCACAATGAGCAGTTCTTC
TRBJ2-1	TRBV4-1	.	.	CASSVRDWIYNEQFF	TGCGCCAGCAGCGTTCGGGACTGGATCTACAATGAGCAGTTCTTC
TRBJ2-1	TRBV7-2	.	.	CASSLGTYNEQFF	TGTGCCAGCAGCTTGGGGACATACAATGAGCAGTTCTTC
TRBJ2-1	TRBV7-8	.	once	CASSRALGSGFVYNEQFF	TGTGCCAGCAGCAGAGCCCTGGGGTCAGGGTTCGTCTACAATGAGCAGTTCTTC
TRBJ1-1	TRBV28	.	.	CASSFLRAENTEAFF	TGTGCCAGCAGTTTCCTCAGGGCGGAGAACACTGAAGCTTTCTTT
TRBJ1-1	TRBV28	.	.	CASSLWWGGSILNTEAFF	TGTGCCAGCAGTTTATGGTGGGGAGGGAGTATCCTGAACACTGAAGCTTTCTTT
TRBJ2-1	TRBV2	.	.	CASGQGIYNEQFF	TGTGCCAGCGGGCAGGGCATCTACAATGAGCAGTTCTTC
TRBJ1-2	TRBV11-2	.	.	CASSLGDTGYTF	TGTGCCAGCAGCTTAGGCGACACGGGCTACACCTTC
TRBJ2-7	TRBV5-1	TRBD2	.	CASGSGLATEQYF	TGCGCCAGCGGCTCGGGACTAGCTACCGAGCAGTACTTC
TRBJ2-7	TRBV6-1	.	.	CASSEWGRTYEQYF	TGTGCCAGCAGTGAATGGGGGAGAACCTACGAGCAGTACTTC
TRBJ1-1	TRBV9	.	.	CASSVAGVMNTEAFF	TGTGCCAGCAGCGTAGCTGGCGTCATGAACACTGAAGCTTTCTTT
TRBJ2-2	TRBV15	.	.	CATSSGPNTGELFF	TGTGCCACCAGCTCGGGACCGAACACCGGGGAGCTGTTTTTT
TRBJ1-2	TRBV2	TRBD1	once	CASSVQGDYGYTF	TGTGCCAGCAGTGTACAGGGGGACTATGGCTACACCTTC
TRBJ2-5	TRBV11-2	TRBD1	few	CASSLGRTGQGGTQYF	TGTGCCAGCAGCTTAGGGCGGACAGGTCAAGGCGGGACCCAGTACTTC